This T cell receptor beta chain was captured by sequencing in a study of blood T cell repertoires in COVID-19. On the study more broadly: Material from acute and convalescent COVID-19 was sourced from the United States, Italy and Spain. PBMCs, B-cell-depleted T cells, or T cells were the source of the cDNA or gDNA that made up the material.

The CDR3 has 15 amino acids. V was pared by 3 bases and J by 9 bases, with 21 bases between. Per the germline V gene, CDR1 is MNHNS and CDR2 is SASEGT. As processed by the authors: The assay estimated nucleated cells by amplifying reference gene primers. Sequenced by immunoSEQ multiplex PCR; TCRdb stores in-frame clones only, minus some. V and J calls and clone size follow that table, whereas D and trimming were derived from the DNA. The table has some 170,000 clones, approximately 89% seen once; the top ten hold approximately 8.9%. V and J are TRBV6-1 and TRBJ2-7; D is perhaps TRBD1 (8 bases). The sample was peripheral blood. This sequence originates from a woman aged 60 to 75 with acute or convalescent COVID-19. CDR3 sequence (DNA): TGTGCCAGCAGTGAGGATACAGGGGGGGGTCCGAGGCAGTACTTC. Protein product: CASSEDTGGGPRQYF.